This T cell receptor beta chain comes out of a study of T cell clones after liver transplantation. The assay was immunoSEQ multiplex PCR, and TCRdb's table has in-frame clones only and misses some. This sample has 65,000 to 80,000 clones; less than 90% occur once, and the top ten carry less than 3.5%. As concerns this clone: At the DNA level, this CDR3 is encoded by other sequences in the same sample as well.

The J segment lost 4 bases and the V segment lost 3 bases, leaving 2 bases of the junction unmatched. The length of the CDR3 is 15 residues. Germline V CDR1 and CDR2: SGDLS, YYNGEE. Sample: CD4+ T cells from blood, taken at the 22-month timepoint. The rearrangement uses TRBV9 and TRBJ2-1; 12 nucleotides align to TRBD2. This receptor was obtained from a human patient who received a liver transplant. Some of the T cells might come from the graft donor. CDR3 sequence reads: CASSELAGGYNEQFF. The DNA for the CDR3 is TGTGCCAGCAGCGAGCTAGCGGGGGGGTACAATGAGCAGTTCTTC.